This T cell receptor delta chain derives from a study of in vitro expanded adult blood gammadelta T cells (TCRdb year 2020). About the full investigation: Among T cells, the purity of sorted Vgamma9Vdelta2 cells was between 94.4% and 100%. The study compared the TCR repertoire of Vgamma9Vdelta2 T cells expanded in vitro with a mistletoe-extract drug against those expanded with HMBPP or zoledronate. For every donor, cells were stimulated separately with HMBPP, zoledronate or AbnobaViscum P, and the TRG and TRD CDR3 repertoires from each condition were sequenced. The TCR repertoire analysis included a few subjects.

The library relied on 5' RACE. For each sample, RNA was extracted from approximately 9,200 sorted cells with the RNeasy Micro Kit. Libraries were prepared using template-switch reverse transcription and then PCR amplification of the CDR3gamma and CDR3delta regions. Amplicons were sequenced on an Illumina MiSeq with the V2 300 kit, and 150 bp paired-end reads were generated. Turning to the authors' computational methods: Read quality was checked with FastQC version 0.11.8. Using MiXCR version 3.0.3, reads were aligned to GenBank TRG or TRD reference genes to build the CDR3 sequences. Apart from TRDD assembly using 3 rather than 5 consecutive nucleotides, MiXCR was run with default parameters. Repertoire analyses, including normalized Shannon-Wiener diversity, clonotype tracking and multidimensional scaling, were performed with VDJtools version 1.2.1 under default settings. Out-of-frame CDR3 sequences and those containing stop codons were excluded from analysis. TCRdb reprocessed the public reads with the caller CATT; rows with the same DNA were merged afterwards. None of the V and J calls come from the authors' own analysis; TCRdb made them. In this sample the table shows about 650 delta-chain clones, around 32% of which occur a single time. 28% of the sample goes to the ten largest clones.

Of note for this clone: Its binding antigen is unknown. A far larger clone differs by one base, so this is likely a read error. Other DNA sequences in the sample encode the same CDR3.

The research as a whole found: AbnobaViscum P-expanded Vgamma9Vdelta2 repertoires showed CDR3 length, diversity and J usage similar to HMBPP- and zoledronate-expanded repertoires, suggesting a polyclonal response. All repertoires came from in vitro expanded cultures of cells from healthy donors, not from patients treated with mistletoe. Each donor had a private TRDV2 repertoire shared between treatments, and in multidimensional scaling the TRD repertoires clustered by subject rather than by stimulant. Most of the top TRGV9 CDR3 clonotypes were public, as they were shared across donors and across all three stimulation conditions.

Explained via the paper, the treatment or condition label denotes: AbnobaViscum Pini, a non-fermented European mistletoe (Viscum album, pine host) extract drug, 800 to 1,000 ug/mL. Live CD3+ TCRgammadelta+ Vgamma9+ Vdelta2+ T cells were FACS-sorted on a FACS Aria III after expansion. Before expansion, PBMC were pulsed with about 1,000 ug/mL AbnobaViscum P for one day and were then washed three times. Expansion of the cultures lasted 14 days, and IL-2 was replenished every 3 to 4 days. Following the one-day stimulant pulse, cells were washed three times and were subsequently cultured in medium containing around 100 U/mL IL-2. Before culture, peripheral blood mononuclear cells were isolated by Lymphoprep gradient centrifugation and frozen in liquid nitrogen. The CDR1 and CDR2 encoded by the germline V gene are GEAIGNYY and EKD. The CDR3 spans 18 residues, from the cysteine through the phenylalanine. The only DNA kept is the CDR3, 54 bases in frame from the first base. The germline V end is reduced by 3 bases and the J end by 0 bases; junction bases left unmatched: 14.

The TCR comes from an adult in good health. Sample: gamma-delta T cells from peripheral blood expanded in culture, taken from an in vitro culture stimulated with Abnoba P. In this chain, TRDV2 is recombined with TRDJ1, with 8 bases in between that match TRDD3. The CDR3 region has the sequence CACDPTGGYGHHTDKLIF. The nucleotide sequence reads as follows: TGTGCCTGTGACCCTACTGGGGGGTACGGGCACCACACCGATAAACTCATCTTT.